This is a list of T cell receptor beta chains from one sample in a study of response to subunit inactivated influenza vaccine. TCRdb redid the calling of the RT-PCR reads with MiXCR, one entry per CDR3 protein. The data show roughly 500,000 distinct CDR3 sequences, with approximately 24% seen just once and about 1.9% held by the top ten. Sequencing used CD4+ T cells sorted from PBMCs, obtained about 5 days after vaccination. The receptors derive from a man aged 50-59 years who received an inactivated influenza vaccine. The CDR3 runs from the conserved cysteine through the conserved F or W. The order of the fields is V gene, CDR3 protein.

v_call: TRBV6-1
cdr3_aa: CASTAAGRDSPLHF

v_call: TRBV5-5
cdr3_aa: CASSLGAGRATGELFF

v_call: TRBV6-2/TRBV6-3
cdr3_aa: CASSYPGRLNTEAFF

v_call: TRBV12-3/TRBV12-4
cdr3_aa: CASSLRGFYGYTF

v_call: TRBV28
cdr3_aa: CASSLSRLLGSWETQYF

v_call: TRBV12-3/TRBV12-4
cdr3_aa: CASSLAGTFYEQYF

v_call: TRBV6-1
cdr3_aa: CASRSAVGGQYEQYF

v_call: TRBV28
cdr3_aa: CASSYGQGTYEQYF

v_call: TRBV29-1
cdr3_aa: CSGSSGTSINEQFF

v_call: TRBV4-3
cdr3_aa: CASSQDLQADSYEQYF

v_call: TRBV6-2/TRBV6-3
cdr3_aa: CASSSFETGTGGKQPQHF

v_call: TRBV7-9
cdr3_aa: CASSLEGLAGETQYF

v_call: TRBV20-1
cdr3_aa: CSASRAYRDTEAFF

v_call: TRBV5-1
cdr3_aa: CASSPVSGVNTEAFF

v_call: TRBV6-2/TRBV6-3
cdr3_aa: CALGKGWTGELFF

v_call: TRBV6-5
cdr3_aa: CASSYWRSSGANVLTF

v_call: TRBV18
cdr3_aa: CASSPFPGGPRNEQYF

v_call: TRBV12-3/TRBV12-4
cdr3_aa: CASSLWSGVGTEAFF

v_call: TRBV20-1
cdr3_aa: CSAHRTERRAFF

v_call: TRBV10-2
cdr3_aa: CASSETANTEAFF

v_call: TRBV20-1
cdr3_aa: CSARVGSGRPGSNEQFF

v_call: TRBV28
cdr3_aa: CASSLSLGLAGVPDEQFF

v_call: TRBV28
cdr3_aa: CATREETQYF

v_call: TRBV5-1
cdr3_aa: CASSLVTSGIPYEQYF

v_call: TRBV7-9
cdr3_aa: CASSLHVLPNEQFF

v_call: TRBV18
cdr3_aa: CASSPRDRTQETQYF

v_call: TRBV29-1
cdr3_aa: CSVAGGQSGGELFF

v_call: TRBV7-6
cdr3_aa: CASSPIEAPGWYGYTF

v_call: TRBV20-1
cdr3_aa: CSAGAASGSSYEQYF

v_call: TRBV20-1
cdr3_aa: CSARSGGATGELFF

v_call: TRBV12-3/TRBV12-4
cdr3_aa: CASSPTGSGNTEAFF

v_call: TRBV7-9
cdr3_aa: CASSSSFGRYF

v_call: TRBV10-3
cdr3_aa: CAIGASGANVLTF

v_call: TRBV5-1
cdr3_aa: CASRPGGQQETQYF

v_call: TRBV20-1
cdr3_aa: CSARGMTDTQYF

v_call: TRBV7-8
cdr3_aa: CASSLRLAGRDETQYF

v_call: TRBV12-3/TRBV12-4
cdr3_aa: CASTPGGELFF

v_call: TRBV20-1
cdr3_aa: CSAPGTSRETQYF

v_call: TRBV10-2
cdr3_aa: CASSASKDSPLHF

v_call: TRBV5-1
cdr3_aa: CASSRITGGTGEQYF

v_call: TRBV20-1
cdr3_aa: CSAPNRLAGGPDTQYF

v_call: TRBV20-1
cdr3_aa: CSASQGGRSGEQYF

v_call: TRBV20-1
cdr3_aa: CSAKPGSYEQYF

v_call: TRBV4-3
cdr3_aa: CASSQERTSSGDTQYF

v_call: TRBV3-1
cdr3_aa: CASSYRDRPPNSPLHF

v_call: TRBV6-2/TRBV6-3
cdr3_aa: CASSEGTVNQPQHF